Detailed here is one T cell receptor beta chain. The data stem from a study of blood T cell repertoires in COVID-19. The CDR3 has 20 amino acids. Germline CDR1 is MNHNS and CDR2 is SASEGT. V was shortened by 0 bases and J by 0 bases, with 21 bases between the two germline ends. Participants spanned ages about 18 to 95 years and resided in 20 to 30 US areas. This table comes from immunoSEQ multiplex PCR, and its TCRdb copy is limited to in-frame clones, with some not included. The table records a few hundred thousand clones, about nine tenths of them present only once. This sequence was found in a woman aged 40 to 50 who had been exposed to COVID-19. Sequenced: PBMCs or T cells enriched from blood (not recorded which). The chain links TRBV6-1 to TRBJ1-3; weak D call: TRBD1 (5 bases). CDR3 bases: TGTGCCAGCAGTGAAGCCGTTTGGGTTGCCCGGGGGTACTCTGGAAACACCATATATTTT. Translation gives CASSEAVWVARGYSGNTIYF.